The 18 T cell receptor beta chains below all came from one sample that was sequenced in a study of blood T cell repertoires in COVID-19. Method: immunoSEQ multiplex PCR; TCRdb's copy keeps in-frame clones and lacks some. The sample comprises 140,000 to 150,000 clones, over 75% of which are singletons, and about 1.7% rests with the top ten. Sequenced input: peripheral blood. The source is a woman in her forties or fifties with acute or convalescent COVID-19.

J is TRBJ1-1 and V is TRBV5-1; 7 bases map to TRBD1. V shed 1 base, J shed 3 bases, and the junction held 3 bases outside the gene matches. The CDR3 has 14 amino acids. Per germline, CDR1 SGHRS and CDR2 YFSETQ. CDR3 sequence (DNA): TGCGCCAGCAGCTTGTGGCAGGGGGACACTGAAGCTTTCTTT. Translated, it gives CASSLWQGDTEAFF.

This clone was seen a single time. The chain is built from TRBV5-4 and TRBJ2-1; weak D call: TRBD1 (5 bases). V was clipped by 4 bases and J by 4 bases, with 9 bases between them. This CDR3 has 13 amino acids. Germline loops: CDR1 SGHNT, CDR2 YYREEE (reference sequence). In DNA, the CDR3 is TGTGCCAGCAGCAGACAGCGTTACAATGAGCAGTTCTTC. This translates into CASSRQRYNEQFF.

The V call is TRBV6-5, the J call TRBJ1-2, with 7 bases lining up with TRBD1. Germline V lookup: CDR1 MNHEY, CDR2 SVGAGI. V was pared by 10 bases and J by 4 bases, with 12 bases of the junction left unmatched. This CDR3 comprises 14 residues. DNA for the CDR3: TGTGCCACGACCGAGGGGGCATATGGCTATGGCTACACCTTC. Its protein is CATTEGAYGYGYTF.

This rearrangement joins TRBV10-1 to TRBJ2-3, with a weak D call TRBD2 (5 bases). V lost 2 bases and J lost 2, with 11 bases in between. CDR1 and CDR2 from the germline V gene are WNHNN and SYGVQD (reference sequence). The length of the CDR3 is 15 residues. DNA of the CDR3: TGCGCCAGCAGTGAGGCCAGCCTAGCCACAGATACGCAGTATTTT. This translates into CASSEASLATDTQYF.

The chain links TRBV7-9 to TRBJ2-7; tentative D call: TRBD2 (5 bases). The CDR3 is 14 residues long. Deletions cut 2 bases from V and 3 bases from J, with 11 bases between. CDR1 SEHNR and CDR2 FQNEAQ come from the germline V gene (reference sequence). In DNA, the CDR3 is TGTGCCAGCAGCTTAACCTCTGCGGGCTACGAGCAGTACTTC. This codes for CASSLTSAGYEQYF.

The chain joins TRBV5-1 to TRBJ2-2; 12 bases line up with TRBD2. The CDR3 length is 19 residues. From germline, CDR1 is SGHRS and CDR2 YFSETQ. J lost 3 bases, V lost 0 bases, and 9 bases had no gene match. The CDR3: CASSLGPPGLAGYTGELFF. As DNA, the CDR3 is TGCGCCAGCAGCTTGGGACCGCCGGGACTAGCGGGTTACACCGGGGAGCTGTTTTTT.

This chain links TRBV7-9 with TRBJ1-3; TRBD1 might be the D (5 bases). There are 17 residues in the CDR3. Germline V gene data show CDR1 as SEHNR and CDR2 as FQNEAQ (reference sequence). V lost 5 bases to trimming and J lost 0 bases, with 17 bases between them. CDR3 bases: TGTGCCAGCAGCGGAACCAAGGGGCCATTCTCTGGAAACACCATATATTTT. Amino acid sequence: CASSGTKGPFSGNTIYF.

This chain uses TRBV6-1 with TRBJ1-2; D may be TRBD1 (6 bases). The V end lost 1 base, the J end lost 4 bases, and 19 bases lay between the germline ends. Germline-derived CDR1 and CDR2 are MNHNS and SASEGT. The CDR3 is 17 amino acids. CDR3 sequence: CASSEDRVVTSGYGYTF. DNA of the CDR3: TGTGCCAGCAGTGAAGACAGGGTAGTTACTTCTGGCTATGGCTACACCTTC.

The genes are TRBV19 and TRBJ1-5; 10 nucleotides line up with TRBD1. Looked up from germline, CDR1 is LNHDA and CDR2 is SQIVND (reference sequence). CDR3 length equals 19 residues. Trimming cost V 0 bases and J 0 bases; bases outside gene matches: 8. DNA for the CDR3: TGTGCCAGTAGTATAGAGAAGGGGACAGGGGCTTATAGCAATCAGCCCCAGCATTTT. It codes for CASSIEKGTGAYSNQPQHF. The entire variable domain, with the rest obtained from reference TRBV19 and TRBJ1-5, is as follows: DGGITQSPKYLFRKEGQNVTLSCEQNLNHDAMYWYRQDPGQGLRLIYYSQIVNDFQKGDIAEGYSVSREKKESFPLTVTSAQKNPTAFYLCASSIEKGTGAYSNQPQHFGDGTRLSIL.

The rearrangement joins TRBV18 to TRBJ1-4; D is ambiguous. The CDR3 length is 15 residues. V lost 0 bases, J lost 4 bases, and 9 bases lay in between. The germline V gene encodes CDR1 KGHSH and CDR2 LQKENI. The CDR3 DNA sequence: TGTGCCAGCTCACCACCGGGCAGGTATAATGAAAAACTGTTTTTT. Translating gives CASSPPGRYNEKLFF.

The V call is TRBV30, the J call TRBJ1-5, with TRBD1 matching 7 bases. CDR1 GTSNPN and CDR2 SVGIG come from the germline V gene (reference sequence). There are 14 residues in the CDR3. J was trimmed by 0 bases and V by 5 bases; bases with no gene match: 4. CDR3 region: CAWAGQHSNQPQHF. The CDR3 DNA reads TGTGCCTGGGCGGGACAGCATAGCAATCAGCCCCAGCATTTT.

The chain employs TRBV2 and TRBJ1-4; maybe TRBD1 (6 bases). From germline, CDR1 is SNHLY and CDR2 FYNNEI. Deletions cut 3 bases from V and 7 bases from J, with 12 bases between. The CDR3 totals 14 residues. Here the CDR3 reads CASSEQGLGEKLFF. For the CDR3, the DNA is TGTGCCAGCAGTGAGCAGGGGCTGGGTGAAAAACTGTTTTTT.

The chain uses TRBV7-9 and TRBJ2-2, with TRBD1 identical over 8 bases. In germline, CDR1 is SEHNR, CDR2 FQNEAQ (reference sequence). The CDR3 has 14 amino acids. V lost 3 bases and J lost 7; bases outside the gene matches: 4. The CDR3 reads CASSFSGGYGELFF. CDR3 bases: TGTGCCAGCAGCTTCTCAGGGGGCTACGGGGAGCTGTTTTTT.

The CDR3 protein is CASSQEPSSYEQYF. CDR3 coding DNA: TGCGCCAGCAGCCAAGAGCCGAGCTCCTACGAGCAGTACTTC. The chain carries TRBV4-1 and TRBJ2-7; D ambiguous. Trimming shortened V by 0 bases and J by 0 bases, and 6 bases separated the two germline ends. Germline loops: CDR1 MGHRA, CDR2 YSYEKL. The CDR3 is 14 residues long.

This chain links TRBV5-1 with TRBJ2-2; 11 nucleotides agree with TRBD2. V trimming: 1 base; J trimming: 2 bases; junction bases outside the gene matches: 4. Germline V gene data show CDR1 as SGHRS and CDR2 as YFSETQ. The CDR3 extends over 17 amino acids. In DNA form, the CDR3 reads TGCGCCAGCAGCTTGCTAGCGGGGGGACCAAACACCGGGGAGCTGTTTTTT. Protein: CASSLLAGGPNTGELFF.

Turning to this clone: Other DNA sequences from this sample encode an identical CDR3 as well. The chain is built from TRBV20-1 and TRBJ1-2; D is unclear. Germline V gene lookup returns CDR1 DFQATT and CDR2 SNEGSKA (reference sequence). With 2 bases removed from V and 8 bases from J, the gap between germline ends came to 6 bases. This CDR3 has 10 amino acids. This chain's CDR3 is CSARSGGYTF. The CDR3 region has the DNA TGCAGTGCTAGATCGGGAGGCTACACCTTC.

The CDR3 DNA sequence: TGCGCCAGCAGGGCAGGGCGAGTGCAGGAGACCCAGTACTTC. It codes for CASRAGRVQETQYF. The chain links TRBV5-1 to TRBJ2-5; a possible D gene is TRBD1 (5 bases). CDR3 length equals 14 residues. Germline loops: CDR1 SGHRS, CDR2 YFSETQ. The V and J ends lost 5 bases and 5 bases respectively, with 16 bases between them.

This chain connects TRBV6-5 to TRBJ2-7; the match to TRBD1 covers 8 bases. The CDR3 covers 15 residues. From germline, CDR1 is MNHEY and CDR2 SVGAGI. After removal of 7 bases from V and 7 bases from J, the junction contained 15 bases not matched to a gene. The CDR3 nucleotides are TGTGCCAGCACCGTGGACAGGGTAGGGTCGTGGGAGCAGTACTTC. Translated, it gives CASTVDRVGSWEQYF.